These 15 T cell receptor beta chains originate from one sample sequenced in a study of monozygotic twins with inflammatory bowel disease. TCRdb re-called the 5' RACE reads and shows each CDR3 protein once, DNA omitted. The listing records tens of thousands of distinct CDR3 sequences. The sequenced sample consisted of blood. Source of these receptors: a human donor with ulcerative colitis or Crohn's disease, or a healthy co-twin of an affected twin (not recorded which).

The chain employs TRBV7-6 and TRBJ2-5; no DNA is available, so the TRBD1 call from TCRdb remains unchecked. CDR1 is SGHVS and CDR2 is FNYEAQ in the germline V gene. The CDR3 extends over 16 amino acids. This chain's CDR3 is CASSLSFVGAEETQYF.

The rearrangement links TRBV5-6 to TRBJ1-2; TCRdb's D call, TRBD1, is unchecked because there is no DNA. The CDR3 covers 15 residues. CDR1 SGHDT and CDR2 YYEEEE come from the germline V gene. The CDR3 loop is CASSERTGGNYGYTF.

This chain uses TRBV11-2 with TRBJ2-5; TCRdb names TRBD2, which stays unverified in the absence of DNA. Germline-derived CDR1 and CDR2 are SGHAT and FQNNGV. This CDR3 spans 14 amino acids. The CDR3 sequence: CASSLSAGEETQYF. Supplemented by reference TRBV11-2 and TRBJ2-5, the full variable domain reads EAGVAQSPRYKIIEKRQSVAFWCNPISGHATLYWYQQILGQGPKLLIQFQNNGVVDDSQLPKDRFSAERLKGVDSTLKIQPAKLEDSAVYLCASSLSAGEETQYFGPGTRLLVL.

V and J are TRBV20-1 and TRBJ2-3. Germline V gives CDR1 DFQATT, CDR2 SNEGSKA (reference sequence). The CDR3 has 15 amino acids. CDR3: CSARGKAWYADTQYF.

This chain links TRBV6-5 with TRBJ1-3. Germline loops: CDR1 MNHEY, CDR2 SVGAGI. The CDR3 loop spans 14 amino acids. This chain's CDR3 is CASNSAFSGNTIYF.

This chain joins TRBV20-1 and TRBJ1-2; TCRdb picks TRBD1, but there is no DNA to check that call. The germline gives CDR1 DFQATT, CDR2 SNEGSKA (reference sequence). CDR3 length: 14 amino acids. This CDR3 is CSAPGGGGVEGYTF.

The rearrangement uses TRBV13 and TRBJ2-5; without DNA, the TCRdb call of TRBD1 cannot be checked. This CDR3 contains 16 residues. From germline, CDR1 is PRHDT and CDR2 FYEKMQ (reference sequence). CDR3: CASSPLPPGARETQYF.

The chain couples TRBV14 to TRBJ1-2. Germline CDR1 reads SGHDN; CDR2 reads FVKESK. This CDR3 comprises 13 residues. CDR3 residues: CASSEGYTYGYTF.

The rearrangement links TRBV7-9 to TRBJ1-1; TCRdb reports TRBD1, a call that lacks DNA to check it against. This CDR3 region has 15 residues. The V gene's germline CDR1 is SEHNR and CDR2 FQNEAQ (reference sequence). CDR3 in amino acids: CASSTQEGEATEAFF. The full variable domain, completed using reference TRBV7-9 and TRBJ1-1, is DTGVSQNPRHKITKRGQNVTFRCDPISEHNRLYWYRQTLGQGPEFLTYFQNEAQLEKSRLLSDRFSAERPKGSFSTLEIQRTEQGDSAMYLCASSTQEGEATEAFFGQGTRLTVV.

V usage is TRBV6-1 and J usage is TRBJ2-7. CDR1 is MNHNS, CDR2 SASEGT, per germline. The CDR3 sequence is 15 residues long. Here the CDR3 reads CASRPIGMGSYEQYF.

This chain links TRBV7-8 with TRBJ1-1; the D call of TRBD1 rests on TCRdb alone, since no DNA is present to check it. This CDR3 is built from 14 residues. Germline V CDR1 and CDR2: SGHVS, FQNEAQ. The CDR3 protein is CASSLWDRGLGAFF.

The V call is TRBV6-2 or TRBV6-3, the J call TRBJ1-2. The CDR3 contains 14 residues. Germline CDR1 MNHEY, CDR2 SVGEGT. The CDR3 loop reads CASSRNAGNYGYTF.

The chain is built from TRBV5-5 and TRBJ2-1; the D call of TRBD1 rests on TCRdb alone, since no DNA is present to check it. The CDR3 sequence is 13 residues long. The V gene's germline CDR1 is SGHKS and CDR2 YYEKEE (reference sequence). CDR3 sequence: CASSLQGNNEQFF.

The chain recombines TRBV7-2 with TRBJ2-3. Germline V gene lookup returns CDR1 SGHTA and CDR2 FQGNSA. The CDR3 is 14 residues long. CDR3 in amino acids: CASSQNALSDTQYF.

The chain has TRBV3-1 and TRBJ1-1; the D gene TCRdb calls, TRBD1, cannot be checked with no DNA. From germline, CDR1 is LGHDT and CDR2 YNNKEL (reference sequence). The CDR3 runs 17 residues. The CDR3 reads CASSQVGGRNLDTEAFF.